These 20 T cell receptor beta chains were sequenced from one sample in a study of blood T cell repertoires in COVID-19. Generated by immunoSEQ multiplex PCR, the TCRdb table keeps only in-frame clones and is missing some. The sample includes roughly 250,000 clones, 75% to 90% of them seen just once. Sequencing was done on a sample of peripheral blood. These receptors were collected from a human donor in a cohort sampled during active COVID-19.

This clone was counted between two and nine times. The chain employs TRBV19 and TRBJ2-2, with 7 bases aligning to TRBD1. From germline, CDR1 is LNHDA and CDR2 SQIVND (reference sequence). J gave up 2 bases and V 3 bases, and 3 bases lay outside the gene matches. The CDR3 runs 15 residues. The CDR3 coding sequence is TGTGCCAGTAGTATTAGGGGGCCCAACACCGGGGAGCTGTTTTTT. This translates into CASSIRGPNTGELFF.

The chain uses TRBV19 and TRBJ1-5; D is unclear. There are 16 residues in the CDR3. Germline V gives CDR1 LNHDA, CDR2 SQIVND (reference sequence). The ends were cut back, 6 bases at V and 0 bases at J, with 15 bases in the middle. CDR3: CASSPRGRDSNQPQHF. In DNA form, the CDR3 reads TGTGCCAGTAGCCCCAGAGGACGGGATAGCAATCAGCCCCAGCATTTT.

The V call is TRBV12-3 or TRBV12-4, the J call TRBJ2-7, with TRBD1 identical over 8 bases. The CDR3 has 13 amino acids. V shed 5 bases and J 3 bases; nucleotides not matched to a gene: 3. CDR3 sequence: CASSDRGDYEQYF. The DNA for the CDR3 is TGTGCCAGCAGTGACAGGGGCGACTACGAGCAGTACTTC.

This clone has just a few counts. This chain joins TRBV4-3 and TRBJ1-2, with 7 bases identical to TRBD1. Germline CDR1 LGHNA, CDR2 YSLEER. This CDR3 region has 14 residues. Germline trimming cut 3 bases from V and 8 bases from J; bases unmatched to any gene: 9. The CDR3 sequence: CASSQTGKPGGYTF. Here the CDR3 DNA reads TGCGCCAGCAGCCAGACAGGGAAACCGGGGGGCTACACCTTC.

The chain uses TRBV28 and TRBJ2-7, with TRBD1 as a possible D gene (6 bases). The CDR3 length is 15 residues. Germline values: CDR1 MDHEN, CDR2 SYDVKM. The ends were cut back, 5 bases at V and 2 bases at J, with 16 bases in the middle. The CDR3, as DNA: TGTGCCAGCAGTCCCGAGGCAGGGGCCCCCTACGAGCAGTACTTC. The encoded protein is CASSPEAGAPYEQYF.

The genes are TRBV7-9 and TRBJ2-5; 11 bases align to TRBD2. V trimming: 5 bases; J trimming: 3 bases; junction bases outside the gene matches: 8. From germline, CDR1 is SEHNR and CDR2 FQNEAQ (reference sequence). The CDR3 length is 16 residues. For the CDR3, the DNA is TGTGCCAGCAGCATCTTAGCGGGGGGGCCGGAAGAGACCCAGTACTTC. Protein product: CASSILAGGPEETQYF.

V gene TRBV5-4 combines with J gene TRBJ2-5; 7 bases align to TRBD2. The V and J ends lost 0 bases and 3 bases, in that order; junction bases with no gene match: 5. The CDR3 loop spans 15 amino acids. Germline V lookup: CDR1 SGHNT, CDR2 YYREEE (reference sequence). The CDR3 DNA reads as TGTGCCAGCAGCTTGGCCCAGCGGGAAGAAGAGACCCAGTACTTC. Its translation: CASSLAQREEETQYF. Together with reference TRBV5-4 and TRBJ2-5, the CDR3 gives the full variable domain: ETGVTQSPTHLIKTRGQQVTLRCSSQSGHNTVSWYQQALGQGPQFIFQYYREEENGRGNFPPRFSGLQFPNYSSELNVNALELDDSALYLCASSLAQREEETQYFGPGTRLLVL.

Only a few counts were recorded for this clone. V and J are TRBV4-2 and TRBJ1-6; D not certain. CDR3 length: 14 residues. Germline CDR1 is LGHNA and CDR2 is YNFKEQ. Trimming shortened V by 1 base and J by 5 bases, and 6 bases separated the two germline ends. CDR3 in amino acids: CASSQGSDNSPLHF. CDR3 DNA: TGTGCCAGCAGCCAAGGGTCAGATAATTCACCCCTCCACTTT.

V is TRBV5-1 and J is TRBJ1-2; 10 positions agree with TRBD1. This CDR3 contains 14 residues. The trim removed 2 bases at V and 6 bases at J, leaving 4 bases unmatched. The germline V gene encodes CDR1 SGHRS and CDR2 YFSETQ. CDR3 bases: TGCGCCAGCAGCTTTCGGACAGGGGGAAATGGCTACACCTTC. Amino acid sequence: CASSFRTGGNGYTF.

The CDR3 spells CASSIQGISTEAFF. CDR3 DNA sequence: TGCGCCAGCAGTATCCAGGGAATTAGCACTGAAGCTTTCTTT. V is TRBV5-1 and J is TRBJ1-1, with a possible D match to TRBD1 (5 bases). The CDR3 consists of 14 residues. CDR1 and CDR2 (germline): SGHRS, YFSETQ. Trimming took 5 bases from V and 4 from J, leaving 15 bases between them.

The chain links TRBV7-8 to TRBJ2-7; D possibly corresponds to TRBD2 (5 bases). The V gene lost 5 bases and the J gene lost 6 bases, with 17 bases spanning the gap. CDR3 length: 14 residues. Germline V CDR1 and CDR2: SGHVS, FQNEAQ. The chain's CDR3 is CASSRHGNRAEQYF. Written as DNA, the CDR3 is TGTGCCAGCAGCCGACACGGGAATAGGGCCGAGCAGTACTTC.

The chain has TRBV6-2 or TRBV6-3 and TRBJ2-4; D perhaps matches TRBD1 (5 bases). Trimming removed 0 bases at V and 3 bases at J, with 15 bases between. The CDR3 totals 17 residues. Germline CDR1 is MNHEY and CDR2 is SVGEGT. The CDR3 nucleotides read TGTGCCAGCAGTTACTCAAGTTCGGGTCAGGGCAAAAACATTCAGTACTTC. The encoded protein is CASSYSSSGQGKNIQYF.

This rearrangement joins TRBV28 to TRBJ2-2, with 9 bases that match TRBD2. CDR1 is MDHEN and CDR2 is SYDVKM in the germline V gene. Germline trimming cut 5 bases from V and 3 bases from J; bases unmatched to any gene: 4. There are 15 residues in the CDR3. The CDR3 sequence is CASSPSGADTGELFF. CDR3 bases: TGTGCCAGCAGTCCTAGCGGGGCTGACACCGGGGAGCTGTTTTTT.

This rearrangement joins TRBV7-3 to TRBJ2-6, with a possible D match to TRBD1 (6 bases). The CDR3 extends over 18 amino acids. Germline CDR1 is SGHTA and CDR2 is FQGTGA. V was shortened by 6 bases and J by 0 bases, with 18 bases between the two germline ends. This chain's CDR3 is CASSRSGTQLSGANVLTF. CDR3 DNA: TGTGCCAGCAGTCGATCCGGGACACAGCTCTCTGGGGCCAACGTCCTGACTTTC.

The chain recombines TRBV18 with TRBJ1-1, with D perhaps matching TRBD1 (5 bases). The CDR3 is made up of 14 amino acids. CDR1 is KGHSH, CDR2 LQKENI, per germline. Trimming pared 3 bases from V and 1 base from J, leaving 9 bases between. The CDR3 spells CASSPFDRNTEAFF. As DNA, the CDR3 is TGTGCCAGCTCACCGTTCGACAGGAACACTGAAGCTTTCTTT.

A single count supports this clone. The gene calls are TRBV15 and TRBJ1-5, with 7 bases identical to TRBD1. V shed 5 bases, J shed 0 bases, and the junction held 16 bases outside the gene matches. Germline V gives CDR1 LNHNV, CDR2 YYDKDF (reference sequence). This CDR3 is 19 amino acids long. Here the CDR3 DNA reads TGTGCCACCAGCCGACTTCGACAGGGTGTGACTCATAGCAATCAGCCCCAGCATTTT. Translating it yields CATSRLRQGVTHSNQPQHF.

The chain recombines TRBV9 with TRBJ2-1; 8 nucleotides line up with TRBD1. V dropped 2 bases and J dropped 1; count of bases not matched to a gene: 5. In germline, CDR1 is SGDLS, CDR2 YYNGEE. This CDR3 spans 16 amino acids. DNA of the CDR3: TGTGCCAGCAGCGTCTCACGGGACAGGTCCTACAATGAGCAGTTCTTC. Translation: CASSVSRDRSYNEQFF.

The chain employs TRBV4-3 and TRBJ1-1; 7 bases match TRBD1. Germline CDR1 LGHNA, CDR2 YSLEER. This CDR3 contains 13 residues. The J segment lost 3 bases and the V segment lost 4 bases, leaving 2 bases of the junction unmatched. The CDR3 loop reads CASSRGQHTEAFF. In DNA form, the CDR3 reads TGCGCCAGCAGCCGGGGACAGCACACTGAAGCTTTCTTT.

This chain uses TRBV14 with TRBJ1-2, with TRBD1 as a possible D gene (5 bases). Looked up from germline, CDR1 is SGHDN and CDR2 is FVKESK. V lost 1 base, J lost 3 bases, and 6 bases lay in between. The CDR3 has 13 amino acids. This CDR3 reads CASSQARDYGYTF. The CDR3 coding sequence is TGTGCCAGCAGCCAAGCCAGGGACTATGGCTACACCTTC.

The table lists this clone with a count of one. The chain couples TRBV20-1 to TRBJ2-1, with 8 bases that match TRBD2. Trimming at V came to 3 bases and at J to 0 bases, leaving 7 bases not matched to a gene. This CDR3 comprises 16 residues. CDR1 is DFQATT, CDR2 SNEGSKA, per germline (reference sequence). CDR3 bases: TGCAGTGCTAGTCTCCCCCGGGGGGGCTCCTACAATGAGCAGTTCTTC. Amino acids: CSASLPRGGSYNEQFF.